The 9 T cell receptor beta chains in this list originate from one sample, sequenced in a study of T-cell reconstitution after alpha-beta-depleted transplantation in children. Unique molecular identifiers were used to barcode this TCRbeta library. TCRdb re-called the PCR reads with MiXCR, one entry per CDR3 protein. The sample has 500,000 to 600,000 distinct CDR3 sequences, approximately 20% seen once. The sample was PBMCs from the stem cell graft donor, taken from the stem cell graft. These receptors were obtained from a human donor who donated a stem cell graft to a child with acute lymphoblastic leukemia.

This clonotype was observed a handful of times. The chain combines TRBV11-3 with TRBJ2-5; D perhaps matches TRBD2 (6 bases). CDR3 length: 16 residues. Germline V lookup: CDR1 SGHNT, CDR2 YENEEA. Trimming took off 1 base at V and 5 bases at J, with 17 bases between the two ends. The CDR3 nucleotides are TGTGCCAGCAGCTTAGGGGGCGGGGCACTCCTGGAGACCCAGTACTTC. Protein: CASSLGGGALLETQYF. The full variable domain, its missing parts supplied by reference TRBV11-3 and TRBJ2-5, is EAGVVQSPRYKIIEKKQPVAFWCNPISGHNTLYWYLQNLGQGPELLIRYENEEAVDDSQLPKDRFSAERLKGVDSTLKIQPAELGDSAVYLCASSLGGGALLETQYFGPGTRLLVL.

J is TRBJ2-7 and V is TRBV9; 8 bases map to TRBD1. The CDR3 covers 14 residues. V dropped 0 bases and J dropped 5; count of bases not matched to a gene: 4. Germline V gene sequence: CDR1 SGDLS, CDR2 YYNGEE. This CDR3 is CASSVAGQGHEQYF. DNA of the CDR3: TGTGCCAGCAGCGTAGCAGGACAGGGCCACGAGCAGTACTTC.

The chain links TRBV5-6 to TRBJ2-3; maybe TRBD2 (6 bases). CDR1 is SGHDT, CDR2 YYEEEE, per germline. Trimming cost V 4 bases and J 1 base, with 13 bases left between them. The CDR3 has 15 amino acids. CDR3 sequence reads: CASSVTRPGTDTQYF. Here the CDR3 DNA reads TGTGCCAGCAGCGTGACTAGGCCGGGCACAGATACGCAGTATTTT.

This rearrangement joins TRBV29-1 to TRBJ1-4, with 10 bases identical to TRBD1. The CDR3 contains 15 residues. CDR1 is SQVTM, CDR2 ANQGSEA, per germline. The V segment lost 0 bases and the J segment 8 bases; nucleotides outside the gene matches: 6. The CDR3 DNA reads as TGCAGCGTTGAAGATTTGGGACAGGGGAGCGAAAAACTGTTTTTT. This translates into CSVEDLGQGSEKLFF.

V gene TRBV4-2 combines with J gene TRBJ2-1; D is ambiguous. The germline CDR1 and CDR2 sequences are LGHNA and YNFKEQ. This CDR3 comprises 12 residues. Deletions cut 4 bases from V and 8 bases from J, with 9 bases between. The CDR3 bases are TGTGCCAGCAGCCCTCCTAGGCATGAGCAGTTCTTC. Translating gives CASSPPRHEQFF.

The table lists this clonotype with a few counts. V usage is TRBV6-5 and J usage is TRBJ2-1, with D hard to call. V lost 7 bases and J 6 bases, leaving 10 bases between the germline ends. CDR1 and CDR2 (germline): MNHEY, SVGAGI. There are 12 residues in the CDR3. The CDR3 reads CASTRVGNEQFF. CDR3 DNA: TGTGCCAGCACTCGGGTCGGCAATGAGCAGTTCTTC.

This clonotype was detected only a few times. The V and J genes are TRBV29-1 and TRBJ2-7; 12 bases fit TRBD2. J gave up 4 bases and V 6 bases, and 7 bases lay outside the gene matches. The CDR3 covers 14 residues. Germline V gene lookup returns CDR1 SQVTM and CDR2 ANQGSEA. The CDR3 coding sequence is TGCAGCGTCCGAGGACTAGCGGGAAGGTACGAGCAGTACTTC. Residues: CSVRGLAGRYEQYF.

The chain joins TRBV7-9 to TRBJ2-7, with 10 bases that match TRBD1. V lost 5 bases to trimming and J lost 7 bases; unmatched junction nucleotides: 8. Looked up from germline, CDR1 is SEHNR and CDR2 is FQNEAQ (reference sequence). The CDR3 extends over 14 amino acids. DNA for the CDR3: TGTGCCAGCAGCATCCGGGACAGGGGAAAGGAGCAGTACTTC. It is translated as CASSIRDRGKEQYF.

The rearrangement joins TRBV10-2 to TRBJ2-1; D is unclear. V was clipped by 2 bases and J by 9 bases, with 11 bases between them. The CDR3 length is 13 residues. Germline V gives CDR1 WSHSY, CDR2 SAAADI. The CDR3 protein is CASSEVLVGEQFF. The CDR3, as DNA: TGCGCCAGCAGTGAGGTCTTGGTGGGTGAGCAGTTCTTC.